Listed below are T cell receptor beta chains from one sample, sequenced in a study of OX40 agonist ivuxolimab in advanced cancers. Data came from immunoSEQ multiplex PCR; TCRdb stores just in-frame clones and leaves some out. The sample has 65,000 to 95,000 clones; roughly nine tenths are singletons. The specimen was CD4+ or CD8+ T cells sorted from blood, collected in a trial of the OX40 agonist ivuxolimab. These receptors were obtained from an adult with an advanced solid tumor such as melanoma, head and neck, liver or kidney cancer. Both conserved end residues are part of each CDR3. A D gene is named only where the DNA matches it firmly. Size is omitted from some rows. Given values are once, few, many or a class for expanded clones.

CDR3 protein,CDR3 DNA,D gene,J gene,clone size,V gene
CASSAGLAGGWGSYNEQFF,TGTGCCAGCAGCGCGGGACTAGCGGGAGGGTGGGGTTCCTACAATGAGCAGTTCTTC,TRBD2,TRBJ2-1,NA,TRBV5-6
CASMARPQETQYF,TGTGCCAGCATGGCCAGACCGCAAGAGACCCAGTACTTC,NA,TRBJ2-5,NA,TRBV2
CASSPRGQRVYEQYF,TGTGCCAGTAGCCCTAGAGGCCAGCGGGTCTACGAGCAGTACTTC,NA,TRBJ2-7,NA,TRBV19
CASRRSGSVTYEQYF,TGTGCCAGCAGGAGGAGCGGGAGCGTCACCTACGAGCAGTACTTC,TRBD2,TRBJ2-7,NA,TRBV7-9
CATRTVNSPLHF,TGTGCCACCAGGACAGTCAATTCACCCCTCCACTTT,NA,TRBJ1-6,few,TRBV10-3
CASSLVGSLAAQPQHF,TGCGCCAGCAGCTTGGTCGGCAGCCTTGCAGCGCAGCCCCAGCATTTT,NA,TRBJ1-5,NA,TRBV5-1
CASSLVRGNTIYF,TGTGCCAGCAGCTTAGTCCGTGGAAACACCATATATTTT,NA,TRBJ1-3,NA,TRBV7-2
CATKAREGTDTQYF,TGTGCCACCAAGGCCAGGGAGGGCACAGATACGCAGTATTTT,NA,TRBJ2-3,NA,TRBV19
CASYFPQGNYEQYF,TGTGCCAGCTATTTCCCCCAGGGAAATTACGAGCAGTACTTC,NA,TRBJ2-7,NA,TRBV2
CASSDPNTEAFF,TGTGCCAGCAGTGATCCGAACACTGAAGCTTTCTTT,NA,TRBJ1-1,NA,TRBV2
CSGTGLGTEAFF,TGCAGCGGGACAGGGTTGGGGACTGAAGCTTTCTTT,TRBD1,TRBJ1-1,NA,TRBV29-1
CASSPSARVDTEAFF,TGTGCCAGCTCACCGAGCGCCAGGGTTGACACTGAAGCTTTCTTT,NA,TRBJ1-1,NA,TRBV18
CASRTAGELFF,TGTGCCAGCAGGACAGCCGGGGAGCTGTTTTTT,NA,TRBJ2-2,NA,TRBV6-5
CASSLDSGPTDTQYF,TGTGCCAGCAGTTTAGACAGCGGGCCAACAGATACGCAGTATTTT,NA,TRBJ2-3,NA,TRBV5-4
CAWSGGREQFF,TGTGCCTGGAGTGGAGGGCGTGAGCAGTTCTTC,NA,TRBJ2-1,NA,TRBV30
CASTTGQYGYTF,TGTGCCAGTACGACAGGGCAATATGGCTACACCTTC,TRBD1,TRBJ1-2,NA,TRBV19
CASSEGARGYTF,TGTGCCAGCAGTGAAGGGGCTCGAGGCTACACCTTC,NA,TRBJ1-2,few,TRBV25-1
CASRGGETQYF,TGTGCCAGCAGGGGAGGAGAGACCCAGTACTTC,NA,TRBJ2-5,NA,TRBV2
CASSEAGHRAGNTIYF,TGTGCCAGCAGTGAAGCGGGTCACAGAGCTGGAAACACCATATATTTT,NA,TRBJ1-3,few,TRBV2
CASSIGASGSHEQFF,TGTGCCAGTAGTATAGGGGCTAGCGGGAGTCATGAGCAGTTCTTC,TRBD2,TRBJ2-1,NA,TRBV19
CAGQWDRGTDTQYF,TGTGCCGGGCAATGGGACAGGGGAACAGATACGCAGTATTTT,TRBD1,TRBJ2-3,NA,TRBV2
CASRTGGLNTEAFF,TGTGCCAGCAGGACAGGGGGCCTGAACACTGAAGCTTTCTTT,TRBD1,TRBJ1-1,NA,TRBV28
CASSELAGGHPRELFF,TGTGCCAGCAGTGAATTAGCGGGAGGGCATCCTAGGGAGCTGTTTTTT,TRBD2,TRBJ2-2,NA,TRBV28
CAWRQGTYEQYF,TGTGCCTGGAGACAGGGGACCTACGAGCAGTACTTC,TRBD1,TRBJ2-7,once,TRBV30
CAWSRANSPLHF,TGTGCCTGGAGCAGGGCTAATTCACCCCTCCACTTT,NA,TRBJ1-6,NA,TRBV30
CASSWTGNKDEQFF,TGTGCCAGCAGTTGGACAGGGAACAAGGATGAGCAGTTCTTC,TRBD1,TRBJ2-1,NA,TRBV2
CASSLIQGAGAFF,TGTGCCAGCAGCCTAATACAGGGGGCGGGAGCTTTCTTT,TRBD1,TRBJ1-1,NA,TRBV14
CASSEGGGLSTEAFF,TGTGCCAGTTCAGAGGGTGGGGGGTTGAGCACTGAAGCTTTCTTT,NA,TRBJ1-1,NA,TRBV19
CASSVAQFGNTQYF,TGTGCCAGCAGCGTAGCTCAGTTTGGAAATACGCAGTATTTT,NA,TRBJ2-3,NA,TRBV9
CASSPGGQGKGSEQYF,TGTGCCAGCTCACCGGGAGGGCAGGGTAAAGGTTCCGAGCAGTACTTC,TRBD2,TRBJ2-7,NA,TRBV18
CASSQNTVGSPLHF,TGTGCCAGCAGCCAAAACACAGTAGGCTCACCCCTCCACTTT,NA,TRBJ1-6,once,TRBV4-2
CASSEIGRGKNTGELFF,TGTGCCAGCAGTGAAATCGGGAGGGGCAAGAACACCGGGGAGCTGTTTTTT,TRBD2,TRBJ2-2,NA,TRBV6-1
CASSAPWGEQYF,TGTGCCAGCAGCGCCCCGTGGGGCGAGCAGTACTTC,NA,TRBJ2-7,NA,TRBV7-2
CSVGQGGNQPQHF,TGCAGCGTTGGACAGGGCGGAAATCAGCCCCAGCATTTT,TRBD1,TRBJ1-5,NA,TRBV29-1
CASSLSGPRRGYTF,TGTGCCAGCAGCTTGTCCGGGCCCAGAAGGGGCTACACCTTC,NA,TRBJ1-2,NA,TRBV5-8
CASTGTAYNEQFF,TGTGCCAGCACCGGGACAGCGTACAATGAGCAGTTCTTC,TRBD1,TRBJ2-1,NA,TRBV6-5
CARSLPGSNTEAFF,TGTGCCAGAAGCTTGCCAGGTTCAAACACTGAAGCTTTCTTT,NA,TRBJ1-1,NA,TRBV5-3
CASSPPTGVIYEQYF,TGTGCCAGCAGCCCCCCAACGGGGGTAATCTACGAGCAGTACTTC,NA,TRBJ2-7,once,TRBV21-1
CASSPRGYGYTF,TGTGCCAGCAGCCCCAGGGGCTATGGCTACACCTTC,NA,TRBJ1-2,NA,TRBV6-1
CAWSGQGNQPQHF,TGTGCCTGGTCGGGACAGGGAAATCAGCCCCAGCATTTT,TRBD1,TRBJ1-5,NA,TRBV30
CAWSPDGLKPQHF,TGTGCCTGGAGCCCGGACGGGCTTAAGCCCCAGCATTTT,NA,TRBJ1-5,NA,TRBV30
CAIREGLAGIYEQYF,TGTGCCATCAGGGAGGGACTAGCGGGGATCTACGAGCAGTACTTC,TRBD2,TRBJ2-7,NA,TRBV10-3
CASGGSTDTQYF,TGCGCCAGTGGAGGGTCCACAGATACGCAGTATTTT,NA,TRBJ2-3,NA,TRBV5-1
CASSGKGFASPLHF,TGTGCCAGCAGTGGAAAGGGATTCGCTTCACCCCTCCACTTT,NA,TRBJ1-6,few,TRBV6-1
CASSYAALNTEAFF,TGTGCCAGCAGTTACGCAGCCCTGAACACTGAAGCTTTCTTT,NA,TRBJ1-1,NA,TRBV6-5
CAWSSGTGDEKLFF,TGTGCCTGGAGTTCCGGGACAGGGGATGAAAAACTGTTTTTT,TRBD1,TRBJ1-4,NA,TRBV30
CASSLAGGQGYYGYTF,TGCGCCAGCAGCTTGGCCGGGGGACAGGGCTATTATGGCTACACCTTC,TRBD1,TRBJ1-2,NA,TRBV5-1
CASSTGRTGYTF,TGTGCCAGTAGTACCGGGCGGACTGGCTACACCTTC,NA,TRBJ1-2,NA,TRBV19
CASSDYRGSYGYTF,TGTGCCAGCAGCGACTACAGGGGAAGCTATGGCTACACCTTC,TRBD1,TRBJ1-2,NA,TRBV7-3
CASSLTSGSFYEQYF,TGTGCCAGCAGTTTGACTAGCGGGAGTTTCTACGAGCAGTACTTC,TRBD2,TRBJ2-7,NA,TRBV6-6
CSVGRINEKLFF,TGCAGCGTGGGACGGATTAATGAAAAACTGTTTTTT,NA,TRBJ1-4,NA,TRBV29-1
CASSLDWARNTEAFF,TGCGCCAGCAGCTTGGATTGGGCGAGAAACACTGAAGCTTTCTTT,NA,TRBJ1-1,once,TRBV5-1
CASSEPFRGSLKEQFF,TGTGCCAGCAGTGAGCCCTTCAGGGGGTCTTTGAAGGAGCAGTTCTTC,TRBD1,TRBJ2-1,NA,TRBV6-1
CASSSQRSTNEKLFF,TGTGCCAGCAGTTCCCAACGTTCAACTAATGAAAAACTGTTTTTT,NA,TRBJ1-4,NA,TRBV28